Below, 16 T cell receptor beta chains from the same sample are listed, as sequenced in a study of cytomegalovirus exposure and HLA in healthy donors. Use of 60 Vbeta and 13 Jbeta primers characterized the PCR. Some clones are missing from TCRdb's copy, which holds only in-frame ones; the method was immunoSEQ multiplex PCR. Here the sample spans roughly 260,000 clones, around four fifths being singletons. Sequenced sample: PBMCs. These receptors originate from a woman aged 40 to 50 in good health and CMV-seropositive.

The rearrangement links TRBV30 to TRBJ2-5; D may be TRBD2 (5 bases). Trimming pared 4 bases from V and 5 bases from J, leaving 11 bases between. The CDR3 is made up of 12 amino acids. Germline V lookup: CDR1 GTSNPN, CDR2 SVGIG (reference sequence). For the CDR3, the DNA is TGTGCCTGGAACAGCGGCGCGGAGACCCAGTACTTC. Amino acids: CAWNSGAETQYF.

The rearrangement uses TRBV5-6 and TRBJ1-1; D may be TRBD1 (5 bases). The CDR3 length is 14 residues. Germline V CDR1 and CDR2: SGHDT, YYEEEE. The V end was cut by 3 bases, the J end by 0 bases, with 9 bases between. The CDR3 sequence: CASSWGLLNTEAFF. The CDR3 bases are TGTGCCAGCAGCTGGGGACTGCTGAACACTGAAGCTTTCTTT. Variable domain in full (rest from reference TRBV5-6 and TRBJ1-1): DAGVTQSPTHLIKTRGQQVTLRCSPKSGHDTVSWYQQALGQGPQFIFQYYEEEERQRGNFPDRFSGHQFPNYSSELNVNALLLGDSALYLCASSWGLLNTEAFFGQGTRLTVV.

The J gene is TRBJ2-7, the V gene TRBV6-5; 10 nucleotides line up with TRBD1. CDR3 size: 14 residues. Germline V lookup: CDR1 MNHEY, CDR2 SVGAGI. The V gene end was trimmed by 6 bases and the J gene end by 2 bases; junction bases not matched to a gene: 4. CDR3 region: CASSWDRGPYEQYF. The CDR3, as DNA: TGTGCCAGCAGCTGGGACAGGGGACCCTACGAGCAGTACTTC.

In nucleotides, the CDR3 is TGCGCCAGCAGCCTGAGGGGGTCAACCTACGAGCAGTACTTC. Encoded protein: CASSLRGSTYEQYF. V gene TRBV5-1 combines with J gene TRBJ2-5, with D possibly matching TRBD1 (6 bases). The end of the DNA is better explained by TRBJ2-7, so the J call may be wrong. The CDR3 is 14 residues long. Germline V CDR1 and CDR2: SGHRS, YFSETQ.

V is TRBV18 and J is TRBJ1-4, with D perhaps TRBD1 (6 bases). With 2 bases removed from V and 0 bases from J, the gap between germline ends came to 13 bases. CDR1 and CDR2 from the germline V gene are KGHSH and LQKENI. CDR3 length: 17 residues. The CDR3 protein is CASSPSTGGATNEKLFF. CDR3 DNA sequence: TGTGCCAGCTCACCATCGACAGGAGGCGCAACTAATGAAAAACTGTTTTTT.

The chain couples TRBV12-5 to TRBJ2-7, with TRBD1 matching 7 bases. V lost 6 bases and J lost 6; bases outside the gene matches: 14. In germline, CDR1 is LGHNT, CDR2 FRNRAP. This CDR3 contains 15 residues. CDR3 DNA sequence: TGTGCTAGTGGGCCATCCGGGACAGCCCTCCTCGAGCAGTACTTC. Its translation: CASGPSGTALLEQYF.

V usage is TRBV6-5 and J usage is TRBJ2-1; D is unresolved. The CDR3 length is 12 residues. V was pared by 6 bases and J by 13 bases, with 16 bases between. CDR1 MNHEY and CDR2 SVGAGI come from the germline V gene. CDR3 nucleotides: TGTGCCAGCAGATCAGGTAGTTACCCTCAGTTCTTC. It is translated as CASRSGSYPQFF.

This chain links TRBV29-1 with TRBJ2-2, with D possibly being TRBD1 (6 bases). Trimming left V 6 bases short and J 4 bases short, with 9 bases between. CDR1 and CDR2 from the germline V gene are SQVTM and ANQGSEA. CDR3 size: 12 residues. As DNA, the CDR3 is TGCAGCGTACTCAGGGGCACCGGGGAGCTGTTTTTT. Amino acid sequence: CSVLRGTGELFF.

The chain couples TRBV2 to TRBJ1-2, with D possibly TRBD1 on 6 matching bases. Germline-derived CDR1 and CDR2 are SNHLY and FYNNEI. V lost 6 bases and J 7 bases, leaving 15 bases between the germline ends. This CDR3 is built from 13 residues. The chain's CDR3 is CASSAQGASGYTF. Written as DNA, the CDR3 is TGTGCCAGCAGCGCACAGGGAGCATCTGGCTACACCTTC.

The chain links TRBV7-9 to TRBJ1-2; 8 nucleotides match TRBD1. The junction had 10 bases not matched to a gene; V was cut back by 5 bases and J by 5 bases. The CDR3 has 15 amino acids. In germline, CDR1 is SEHNR, CDR2 FQNEAQ (reference sequence). The DNA of the CDR3 is TGTGCCAGCAGCGTATCCGGGACAGGCGAGTATGGCTACACCTTC. Translation gives CASSVSGTGEYGYTF.

This rearrangement joins TRBV5-1 to TRBJ1-6; D ambiguous. CDR3 length: 13 residues. From germline, CDR1 is SGHRS and CDR2 YFSETQ. Trimming cost V 0 bases and J 9 bases, with 7 bases left between them. CDR3 in DNA: TGCGCCAGCAGCTTGGGCGGGATTTCACCCCTCCACTTT. This gives the protein CASSLGGISPLHF.

This chain joins TRBV29-1 and TRBJ2-7; possibly TRBD2 for D (6 bases). The CDR3 runs to 12 residues. CDR1 is SQVTM and CDR2 is ANQGSEA in the germline V gene. V was pared by 5 bases and J by 2 bases, with 10 bases between. CDR3 nucleotides: TGCAGCGTTAGGGACTCAACCTACGAGCAGTACTTC. Translated, it gives CSVRDSTYEQYF.

This clone was recorded once. The rearrangement joins TRBV5-6 to TRBJ1-1, with 7 bases that match TRBD1. The V segment lost 4 bases and the J segment 3 bases; nucleotides outside the gene matches: 6. Germline values: CDR1 SGHDT, CDR2 YYEEEE. There are 14 residues in the CDR3. The CDR3 protein is CASSGKTGYTEAFF. CDR3 bases: TGTGCCAGCAGCGGAAAGACAGGGTACACTGAAGCTTTCTTT.

The chain couples TRBV19 to TRBJ1-2, with D possibly matching TRBD1 (6 bases). Trimming cost V 9 bases and J 8 bases, with 19 bases left between them. The CDR3 is made up of 13 amino acids. From germline, CDR1 is LNHDA and CDR2 SQIVND (reference sequence). DNA for the CDR3: TGTGCCAGCACGAATACCCGGGACACCGGCTACACCTTC. Amino acids: CASTNTRDTGYTF.

V and J are TRBV28 and TRBJ2-7; D gene uncertain. V dropped 5 bases and J dropped 4 bases, with 12 bases sitting between them. Germline assignment: CDR1 MDHEN and CDR2 SYDVKM. This CDR3 contains 13 residues. Here the CDR3 DNA reads TGTGCCAGCAGTCTCCCCCACTTTTACGAGCAGTACTTC. As protein: CASSLPHFYEQYF.

The chain is built from TRBV9 and TRBJ2-1; 12 positions agree with TRBD2. The CDR3 spans 16 residues. Germline V gene lookup returns CDR1 SGDLS and CDR2 YYNGEE. Trimming at V came to 0 bases and at J to 9 bases, leaving 7 bases not matched to a gene. The CDR3 sequence is CASSVDPLAGGGEQFF. The CDR3 coding sequence is TGTGCCAGCAGCGTAGATCCCCTAGCGGGAGGGGGTGAGCAGTTCTTC. Drawing the rest from reference TRBV9 and TRBJ2-1, the complete variable domain is DSGVTQTPKHLITATGQRVTLRCSPRSGDLSVYWYQQSLDQGLQFLIQYYNGEERAKGNILERFSAQQFPDLHSELNLSSLELGDSALYFCASSVDPLAGGGEQFFGPGTRLTVL.